This T cell receptor beta chain derives from a study of regulatory T cells in long-lasting Graves disease. Study findings and constraints: Persistent Graves' patients showed less TCR diversity than newly diagnosed ones. The study found TRBV28, TRBJ1-2 and TRBJ2-5 favored in persistent disease.

This sample's time point: newly diagnosed GD, antithyroid drugs for less than 3 months. With RNA extracted from PBMCs as input, the TCR library was made. iRepertoire HTBI primers and Arm-PCR of CDR3 regions built TCR beta libraries. TCRdb redid the calling of the multiplex PCR reads with MiXCR, one entry per CDR3 protein. Counted here are 540,000 or so distinct CDR3 sequences, approximately 15% occurring once; the ten biggest clones make up about 10%. Germline V gene lookup returns CDR1 SGDLS and CDR2 YYNGEE. V was cut by 4 bases and J by 4 bases, with 17 bases left in between. This CDR3 spans 16 amino acids. This clonotype was found a few times. Its antigen is unknown. These sequences were also reported in another study, on T cells in Graves' hyperthyroidism and ophthalmopathy. That investigation notes: HTBI primers were the set used in a first-round RT-PCR of the TCR CDR3. Most thyroid clonotypes that were expanded above 0.001 also turned up in blood.

The receptor was derived from a man aged 30 to 39 with Graves disease. V and J are TRBV9 and TRBJ2-2; D tentatively reads TRBD1 or TRBD2 (6 bases each). The sequencing here drew on peripheral blood mononuclear cells (PBMCs), taken at new diagnosis, from a patient treated with antithyroid drugs. DNA for the CDR3: TGTGCCAGCAGCCAAAAGGGGGGAGTGATCACCGGGGAGCTGTTTTTT. Protein sequence: CASSQKGGVITGELFF.